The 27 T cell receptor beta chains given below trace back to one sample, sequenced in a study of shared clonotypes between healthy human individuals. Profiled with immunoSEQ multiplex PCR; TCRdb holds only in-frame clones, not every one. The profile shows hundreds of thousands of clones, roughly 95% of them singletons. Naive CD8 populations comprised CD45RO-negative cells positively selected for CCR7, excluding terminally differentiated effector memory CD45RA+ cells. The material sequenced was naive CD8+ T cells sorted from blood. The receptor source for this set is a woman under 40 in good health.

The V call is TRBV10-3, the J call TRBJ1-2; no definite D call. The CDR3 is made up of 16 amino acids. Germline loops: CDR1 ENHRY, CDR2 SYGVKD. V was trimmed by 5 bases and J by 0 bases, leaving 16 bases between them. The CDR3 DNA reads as TGTGCCATCAGTTCTCAAGGCGGCGGAACTAACTATGGCTACACCTTC. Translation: CAISSQGGGTNYGYTF.

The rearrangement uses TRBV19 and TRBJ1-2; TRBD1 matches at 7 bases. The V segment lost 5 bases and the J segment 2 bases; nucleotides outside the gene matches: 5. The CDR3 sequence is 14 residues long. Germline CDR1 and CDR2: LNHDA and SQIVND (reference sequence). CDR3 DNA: TGTGCCAGTAGTTACGGGACAGAGAACTATGGCTACACCTTC. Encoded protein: CASSYGTENYGYTF.

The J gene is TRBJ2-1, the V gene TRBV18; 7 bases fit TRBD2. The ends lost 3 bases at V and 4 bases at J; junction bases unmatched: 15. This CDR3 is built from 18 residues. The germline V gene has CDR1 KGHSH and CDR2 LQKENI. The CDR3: CASSPHPPLAEDYNEQFF. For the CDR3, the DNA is TGTGCCAGCTCACCTCACCCCCCCCTAGCGGAGGATTACAATGAGCAGTTCTTC. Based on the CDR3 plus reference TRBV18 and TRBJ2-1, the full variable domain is NAGVMQNPRHLVRRRGQEARLRCSPMKGHSHVYWYRQLPEEGLKFMVYLQKENIIDESGMPKERFSAEFPKEGPSILRIQQVVRGDSAAYFCASSPHPPLAEDYNEQFFGPGTRLTVL.

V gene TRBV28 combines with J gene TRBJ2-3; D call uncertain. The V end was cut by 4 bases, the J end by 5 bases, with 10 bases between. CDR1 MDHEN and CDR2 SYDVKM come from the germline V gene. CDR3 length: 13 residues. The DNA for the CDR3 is TGTGCCAGCAGTTCTGCAATGAAAGATACGCAGTATTTT. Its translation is CASSSAMKDTQYF.

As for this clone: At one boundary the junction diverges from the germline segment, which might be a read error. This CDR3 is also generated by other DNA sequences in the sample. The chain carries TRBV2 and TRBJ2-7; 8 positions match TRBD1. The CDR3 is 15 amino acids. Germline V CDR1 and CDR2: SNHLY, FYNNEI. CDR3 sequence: CASSEDRGSSYEQYF. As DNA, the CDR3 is TGTGCCAGCAGCGAAGACAGGGGATCATCCTACGAGCAGTACTTC.

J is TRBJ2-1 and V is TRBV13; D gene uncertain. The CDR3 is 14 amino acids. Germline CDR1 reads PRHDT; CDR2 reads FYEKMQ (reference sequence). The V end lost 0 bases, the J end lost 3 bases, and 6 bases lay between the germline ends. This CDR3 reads CASSLGLGYNEQFF. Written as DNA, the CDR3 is TGTGCCAGCAGCTTAGGACTGGGCTACAATGAGCAGTTCTTC.

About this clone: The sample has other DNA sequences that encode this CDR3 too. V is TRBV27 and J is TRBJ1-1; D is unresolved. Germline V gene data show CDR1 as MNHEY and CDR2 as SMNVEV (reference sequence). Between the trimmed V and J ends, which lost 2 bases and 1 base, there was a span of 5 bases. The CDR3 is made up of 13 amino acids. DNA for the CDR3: TGTGCCAGCAGTTTAGGGTCGAACACTGAAGCTTTCTTT. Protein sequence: CASSLGSNTEAFF.

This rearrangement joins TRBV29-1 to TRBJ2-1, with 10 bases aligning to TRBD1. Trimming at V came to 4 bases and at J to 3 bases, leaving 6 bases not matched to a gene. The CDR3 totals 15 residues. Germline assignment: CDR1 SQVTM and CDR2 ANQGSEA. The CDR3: CSVGPRDRGYNEQFF. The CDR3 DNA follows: TGCAGCGTTGGACCCCGGGACAGGGGCTACAATGAGCAGTTCTTC.

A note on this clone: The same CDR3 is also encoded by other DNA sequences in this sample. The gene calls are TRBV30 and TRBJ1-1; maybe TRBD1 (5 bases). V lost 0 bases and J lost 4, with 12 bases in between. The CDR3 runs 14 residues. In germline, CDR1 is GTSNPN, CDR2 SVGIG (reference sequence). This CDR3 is CAWSVGQGGTEAFF. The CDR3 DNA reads TGTGCCTGGAGTGTGGGGCAGGGTGGCACTGAAGCTTTCTTT.

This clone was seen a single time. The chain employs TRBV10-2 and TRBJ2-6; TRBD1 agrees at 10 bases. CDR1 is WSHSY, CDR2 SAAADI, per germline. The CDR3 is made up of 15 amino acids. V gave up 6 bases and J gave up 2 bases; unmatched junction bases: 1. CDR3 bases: TGCGCCAGCAGGGGGACAGGGGCTGGGGCCAACGTCCTGACTTTC. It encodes CASRGTGAGANVLTF.

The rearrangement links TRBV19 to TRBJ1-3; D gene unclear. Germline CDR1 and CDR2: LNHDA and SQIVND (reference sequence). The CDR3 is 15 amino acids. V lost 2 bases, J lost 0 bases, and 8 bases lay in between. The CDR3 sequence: CASSINGPSGNTIYF. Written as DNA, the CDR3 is TGTGCCAGTAGTATAAACGGACCCTCTGGAAACACCATATATTTT.

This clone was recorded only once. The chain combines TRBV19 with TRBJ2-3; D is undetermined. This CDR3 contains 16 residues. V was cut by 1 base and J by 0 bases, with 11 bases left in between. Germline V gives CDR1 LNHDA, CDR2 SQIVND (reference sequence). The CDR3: CASSIVSVTSTDTQYF. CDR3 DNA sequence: TGTGCCAGTAGTATAGTCAGCGTAACTAGCACAGATACGCAGTATTTT.

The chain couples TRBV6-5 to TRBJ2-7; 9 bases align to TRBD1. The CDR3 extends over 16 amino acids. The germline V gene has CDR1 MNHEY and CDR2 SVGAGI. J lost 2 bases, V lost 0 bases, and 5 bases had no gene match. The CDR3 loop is CASSYSGGTGTYEQYF. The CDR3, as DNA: TGTGCCAGCAGTTACTCGGGCGGGACAGGGACCTACGAGCAGTACTTC.

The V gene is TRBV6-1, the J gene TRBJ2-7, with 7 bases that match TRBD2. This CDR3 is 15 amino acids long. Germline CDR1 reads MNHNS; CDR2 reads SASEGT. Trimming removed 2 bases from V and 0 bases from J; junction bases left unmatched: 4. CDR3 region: CASSELAVISYEQYF. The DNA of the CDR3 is TGTGCCAGCAGTGAACTAGCGGTGATCTCCTACGAGCAGTACTTC.

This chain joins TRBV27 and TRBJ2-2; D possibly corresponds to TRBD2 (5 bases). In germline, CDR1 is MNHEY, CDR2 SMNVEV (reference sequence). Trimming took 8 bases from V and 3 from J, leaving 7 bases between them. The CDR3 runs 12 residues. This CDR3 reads CASGADTGELFF. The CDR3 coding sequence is TGTGCCAGCGGAGCGGACACCGGGGAGCTGTTTTTT.

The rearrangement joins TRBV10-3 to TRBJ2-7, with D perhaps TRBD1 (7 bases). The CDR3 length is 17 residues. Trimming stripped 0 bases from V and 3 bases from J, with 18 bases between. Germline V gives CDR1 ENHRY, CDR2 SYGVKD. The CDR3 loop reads CAISESTGGQYNYEQYF. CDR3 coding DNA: TGTGCCATCAGTGAGTCGACCGGGGGACAGTATAACTACGAGCAGTACTTC.

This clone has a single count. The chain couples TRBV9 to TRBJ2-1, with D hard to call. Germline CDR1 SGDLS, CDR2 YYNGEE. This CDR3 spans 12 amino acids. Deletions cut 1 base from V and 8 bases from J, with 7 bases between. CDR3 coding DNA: TGTGCCAGCAGCGTAAACCCCCATGAGCAGTTCTTC. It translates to CASSVNPHEQFF. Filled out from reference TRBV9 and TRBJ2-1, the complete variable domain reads DSGVTQTPKHLITATGQRVTLRCSPRSGDLSVYWYQQSLDQGLQFLIQYYNGEERAKGNILERFSAQQFPDLHSELNLSSLELGDSALYFCASSVNPHEQFFGPGTRLTVL.

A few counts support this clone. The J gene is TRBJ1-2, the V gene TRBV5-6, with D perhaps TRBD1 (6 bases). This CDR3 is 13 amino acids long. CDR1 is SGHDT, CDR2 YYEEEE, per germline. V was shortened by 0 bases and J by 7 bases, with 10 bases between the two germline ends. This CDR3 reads CASSLAGGSGYTF. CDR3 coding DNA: TGTGCCAGCAGCTTGGCCGGGGGCAGTGGCTACACCTTC.

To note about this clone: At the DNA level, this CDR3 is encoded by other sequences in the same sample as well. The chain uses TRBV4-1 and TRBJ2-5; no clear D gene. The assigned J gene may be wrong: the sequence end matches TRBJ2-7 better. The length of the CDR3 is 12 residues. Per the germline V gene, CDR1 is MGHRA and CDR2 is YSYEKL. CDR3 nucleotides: TGCGCCAGCAGCCAAGGGACCTACGAGCAGTACTTC. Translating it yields CASSQGTYEQYF.

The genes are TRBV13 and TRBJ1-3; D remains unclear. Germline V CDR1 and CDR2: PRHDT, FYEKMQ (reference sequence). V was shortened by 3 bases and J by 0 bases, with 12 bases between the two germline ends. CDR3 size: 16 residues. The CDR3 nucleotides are TGTGCCAGCAGCTTCCCCTCTGCGAGCTCTGGAAACACCATATATTTT. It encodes CASSFPSASSGNTIYF.

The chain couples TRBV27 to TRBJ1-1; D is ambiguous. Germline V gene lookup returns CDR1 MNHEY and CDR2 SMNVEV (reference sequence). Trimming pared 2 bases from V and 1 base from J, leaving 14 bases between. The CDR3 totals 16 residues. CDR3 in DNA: TGTGCCAGCAGTTTAGTTGCCGGGTATGGGAACACTGAAGCTTTCTTT. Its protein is CASSLVAGYGNTEAFF.

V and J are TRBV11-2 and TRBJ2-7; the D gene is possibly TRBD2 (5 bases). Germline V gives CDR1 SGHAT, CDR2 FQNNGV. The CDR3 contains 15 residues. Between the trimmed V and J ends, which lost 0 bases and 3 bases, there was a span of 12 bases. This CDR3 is CASSLDQGEGYEQYF. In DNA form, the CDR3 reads TGTGCCAGCAGCTTAGATCAAGGCGAGGGCTACGAGCAGTACTTC.

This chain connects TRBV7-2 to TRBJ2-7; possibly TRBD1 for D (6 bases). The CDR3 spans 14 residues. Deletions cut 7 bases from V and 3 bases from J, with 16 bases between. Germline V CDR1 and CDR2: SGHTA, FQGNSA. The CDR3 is CASTEWGRIYEQYF. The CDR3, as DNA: TGTGCCAGCACCGAGTGGGGGCGCATCTACGAGCAGTACTTC.

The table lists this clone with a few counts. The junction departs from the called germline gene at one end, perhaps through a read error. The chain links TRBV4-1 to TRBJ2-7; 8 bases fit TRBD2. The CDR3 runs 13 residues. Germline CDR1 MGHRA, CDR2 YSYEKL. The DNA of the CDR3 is TGCGCCAGCAGCCAAGATCTCGGGACTAGTACAGACTTC. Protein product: CASSQDLGTSTDF.

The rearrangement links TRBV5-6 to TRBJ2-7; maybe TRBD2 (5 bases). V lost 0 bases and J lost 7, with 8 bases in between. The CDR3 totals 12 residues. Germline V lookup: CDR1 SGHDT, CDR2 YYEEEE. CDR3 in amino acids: CASSLGGPEQYF. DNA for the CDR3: TGTGCCAGCAGCTTGGGAGGGCCTGAGCAGTACTTC. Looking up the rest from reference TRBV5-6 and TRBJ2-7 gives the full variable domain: DAGVTQSPTHLIKTRGQQVTLRCSPKSGHDTVSWYQQALGQGPQFIFQYYEEEERQRGNFPDRFSGHQFPNYSSELNVNALLLGDSALYLCASSLGGPEQYFGPGTRLTVT.

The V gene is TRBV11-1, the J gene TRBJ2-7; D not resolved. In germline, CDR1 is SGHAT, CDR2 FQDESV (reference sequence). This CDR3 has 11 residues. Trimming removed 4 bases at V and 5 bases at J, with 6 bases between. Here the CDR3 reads CASSSENEQYF. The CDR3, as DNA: TGTGCCAGCAGCTCGGAAAACGAGCAGTACTTC.

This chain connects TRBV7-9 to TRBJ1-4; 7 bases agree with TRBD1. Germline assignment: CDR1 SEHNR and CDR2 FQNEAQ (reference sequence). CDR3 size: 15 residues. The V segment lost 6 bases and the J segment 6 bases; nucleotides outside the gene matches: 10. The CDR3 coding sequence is TGTGCCAGCAGTCCTGGGACAGTCCCGGATGAAAAACTGTTTTTT. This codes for CASSPGTVPDEKLFF.